The sequence of this T cell receptor (beta chain) was determined in a study of T cells in Graves' hyperthyroidism and ophthalmopathy. Study as a whole: Initial diagnosis, before any treatment, was when peripheral blood was collected. The study, taken as a whole, reports: Ophthalmopathy was predicted by the model a median of approximately 6 months ahead of onset.

This clonotype occurred many times. The antigen is not known. Trimming removed 0 bases at V and 1 base at J, with 6 bases between. CDR3 length equals 14 residues. The germline V gene encodes CDR1 MDHEN and CDR2 SYDVKM. Blood was sampled at initial diagnosis of hyperthyroidism, prior to onset of any ophthalmopathy symptoms. RNA transcripts served as the template for amplifying TCR beta CDR3 regions. The HTBI primer set drove a first-round RT-PCR of the TCR CDR3. From the multiplex PCR reads, TCRdb called clonotypes with MiXCR, one entry per CDR3 protein. The sample consists of about 360,000 distinct CDR3 sequences, roughly 14% of them appearing once.

The TCR originated in a young man with Graves' hyperthyroidism that later progressed to Graves' ophthalmopathy. The specimen sequenced was blood. The chain combines TRBV28 with TRBJ1-1; D unresolved. The CDR3 region has the DNA TGTGCCAGCAGTTTATGGGGCACGAACACTGAAGCTTTCTTT. It codes for CASSLWGTNTEAFF.